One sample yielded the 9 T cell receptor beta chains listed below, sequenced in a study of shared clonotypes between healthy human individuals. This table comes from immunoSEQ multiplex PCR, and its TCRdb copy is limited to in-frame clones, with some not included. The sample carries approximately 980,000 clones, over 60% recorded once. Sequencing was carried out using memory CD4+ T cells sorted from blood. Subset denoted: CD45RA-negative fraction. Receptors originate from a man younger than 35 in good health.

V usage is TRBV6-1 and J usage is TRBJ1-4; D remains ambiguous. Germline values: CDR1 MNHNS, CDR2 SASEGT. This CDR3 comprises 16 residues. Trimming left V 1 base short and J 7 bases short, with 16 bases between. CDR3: CASSEGVRGWGEKLFF. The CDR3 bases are TGTGCCAGCAGTGAAGGGGTCCGGGGTTGGGGTGAAAAACTGTTTTTT.

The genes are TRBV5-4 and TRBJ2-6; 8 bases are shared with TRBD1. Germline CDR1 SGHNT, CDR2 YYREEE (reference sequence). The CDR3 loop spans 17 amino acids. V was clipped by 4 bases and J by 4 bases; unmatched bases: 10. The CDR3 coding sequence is TGTGCCAGCAGCCATCCGGGACAGGCCGGCGGGGCCAACGTCCTGACTTTC. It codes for CASSHPGQAGGANVLTF.

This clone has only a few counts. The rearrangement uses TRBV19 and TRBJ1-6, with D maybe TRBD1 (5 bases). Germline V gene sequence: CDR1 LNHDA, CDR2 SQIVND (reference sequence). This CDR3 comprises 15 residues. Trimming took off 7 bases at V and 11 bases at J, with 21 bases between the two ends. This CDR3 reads CASTQFGTMETPLHF. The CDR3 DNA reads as TGTGCCAGTACCCAGTTCGGGACCATGGAGACACCCCTCCACTTT.

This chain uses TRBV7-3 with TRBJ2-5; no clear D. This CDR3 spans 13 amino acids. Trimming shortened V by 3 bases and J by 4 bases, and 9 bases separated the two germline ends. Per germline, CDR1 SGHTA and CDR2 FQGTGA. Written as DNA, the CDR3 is TGTGCCAGCAGCTTCAAGGGATCAGAGACCCAGTACTTC. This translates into CASSFKGSETQYF.

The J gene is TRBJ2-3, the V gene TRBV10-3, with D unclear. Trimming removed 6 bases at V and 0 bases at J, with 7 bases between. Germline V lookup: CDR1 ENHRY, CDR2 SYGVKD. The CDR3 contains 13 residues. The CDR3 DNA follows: TGTGCCATCAGGGCAGCTAGCACAGATACGCAGTATTTT. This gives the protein CAIRAASTDTQYF.

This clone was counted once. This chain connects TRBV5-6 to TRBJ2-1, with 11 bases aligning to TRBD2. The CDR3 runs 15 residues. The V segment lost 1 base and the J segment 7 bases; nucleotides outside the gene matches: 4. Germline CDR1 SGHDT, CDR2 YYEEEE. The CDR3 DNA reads TGTGCCAGCAGCTTGACTAGCGGGAGAACAAATGAGCAGTTCTTC. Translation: CASSLTSGRTNEQFF. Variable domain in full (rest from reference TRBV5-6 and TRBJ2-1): DAGVTQSPTHLIKTRGQQVTLRCSPKSGHDTVSWYQQALGQGPQFIFQYYEEEERQRGNFPDRFSGHQFPNYSSELNVNALLLGDSALYLCASSLTSGRTNEQFFGPGTRLTVL.

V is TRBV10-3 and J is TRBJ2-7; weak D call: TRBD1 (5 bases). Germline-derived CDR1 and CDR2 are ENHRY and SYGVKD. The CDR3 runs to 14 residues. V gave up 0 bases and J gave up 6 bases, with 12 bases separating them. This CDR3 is CAISESTVGSEQYF. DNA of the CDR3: TGTGCCATCAGTGAGTCGACAGTCGGATCCGAGCAGTACTTC.

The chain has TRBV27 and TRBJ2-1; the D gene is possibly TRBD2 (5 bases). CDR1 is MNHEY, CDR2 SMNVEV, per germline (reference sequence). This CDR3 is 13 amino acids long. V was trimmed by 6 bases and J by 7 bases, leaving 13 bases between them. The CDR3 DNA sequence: TGTGCCAGCAGCAGACCCGCGGGTAATGAGCAGTTCTTC. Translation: CASSRPAGNEQFF.

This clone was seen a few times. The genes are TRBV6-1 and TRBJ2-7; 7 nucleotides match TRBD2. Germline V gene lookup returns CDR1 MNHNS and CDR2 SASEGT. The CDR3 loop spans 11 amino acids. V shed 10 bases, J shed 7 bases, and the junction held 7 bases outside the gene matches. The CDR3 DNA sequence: TGTGCCATTGGACGAGCGGGGGAGCAGTACTTC. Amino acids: CAIGRAGEQYF.